Listed below are T cell receptor beta chains from one sample, sequenced in a study of cytotoxic CD8 clonotypes in ibrutinib-treated CLL. Profiled with immunoSEQ multiplex PCR; TCRdb holds only in-frame clones, not every one. The sample lists roughly 51,000 clones, 45% to 55% occurring once. The sequenced sample was PBMCs, obtained after 12 months of ibrutinib treatment. The receptors were sampled from a human donor with chronic lymphocytic leukemia. Each CDR3 is given with its conserved first and last residue. The D gene is left open where the match is weak. The size entry is marked missing in some rows and otherwise reads once, few, many or a size class.

CDR3: CASSLRRSNTEAFF
DNA: TGTGCCAGCAGTTTACGGAGGTCGAACACTGAAGCTTTCTTT
D: NA
J: TRBJ1-1
length: 14
size: NA
V: TRBV27

CDR3: CASSQGLAGQETQYF
DNA: TGTGCCAGCAGCCAGGGACTAGCGGGCCAAGAGACCCAGTACTTC
D: TRBD2
J: TRBJ2-5
length: 15
size: many
V: TRBV4-2

CDR3: CASSTGTSGSPEQYF
DNA: TGTGCCAGCAGCACGGGGACTAGCGGGAGTCCCGAGCAGTACTTC
D: TRBD2
J: TRBJ2-7
length: 15
size: NA
V: TRBV28

CDR3: CAWSGTVMRSTGELFF
DNA: TGTGCCTGGAGCGGGACGGTTATGCGGAGCACCGGGGAGCTGTTTTTT
D: NA
J: TRBJ2-2
length: 16
size: NA
V: TRBV30

CDR3: CASSIFTEAFF
DNA: TGTGCCAGTAGTATATTCACTGAAGCTTTCTTT
D: NA
J: TRBJ1-1
length: 11
size: NA
V: TRBV19

CDR3: CASGLSGSSDTQYF
DNA: TGTGCTAGTGGACTTAGCGGGAGTTCGGATACGCAGTATTTT
D: TRBD2
J: TRBJ2-3
length: 14
size: many
V: TRBV12-5

CDR3: CASSGLGAYNEQFF
DNA: TGTGCCAGCAGTGGGCTAGGGGCCTACAATGAGCAGTTCTTC
D: NA
J: TRBJ2-1
length: 14
size: NA
V: TRBV5-4

CDR3: CASSYRGAGELFF
DNA: TGTGCCAGCAGCTACCGGGGGGCCGGGGAGCTGTTTTTT
D: TRBD2
J: TRBJ2-2
length: 13
size: NA
V: TRBV11-3

CDR3: CASSEVQLGEKLFF
DNA: TGTGCCAGCAGTGAAGTCCAGCTAGGGGAAAAACTGTTTTTT
D: NA
J: TRBJ1-4
length: 14
size: NA
V: TRBV6-1

CDR3: CASSLWASGSPLHF
DNA: TGTGCCAGCAGTTTATGGGCCTCGGGGTCACCCCTCCACTTT
D: NA
J: TRBJ1-6
length: 14
size: NA
V: TRBV27

CDR3: CASSVGLTTPYEQYF
DNA: TGTGCCAGCAGCGTGGGACTAACTACCCCCTACGAGCAGTACTTC
D: TRBD2
J: TRBJ2-7
length: 15
size: many
V: TRBV9

CDR3: CASRGEEGRYEQYF
DNA: TGTGCCAGCAGGGGGGAGGAGGGGAGGTACGAGCAGTACTTC
D: NA
J: TRBJ2-7
length: 14
size: few
V: TRBV28

CDR3: CASRPLGQGARNQPQHF
DNA: TGTGCCAGCAGACCCCTAGGACAGGGGGCTCGCAATCAGCCCCAGCATTTT
D: TRBD1
J: TRBJ1-5
length: 17
size: NA
V: TRBV27

CDR3: CASSQGTGTSTDTQYF
DNA: TGCGCCAGCAGCCAAGGGACAGGGACTAGCACAGATACGCAGTATTTT
D: TRBD1
J: TRBJ2-3
length: 16
size: NA
V: TRBV5-1

CDR3: CASSKVPWGGRNEQFF
DNA: TGTGCCAGCAGCAAAGTCCCCTGGGGCGGGAGGAATGAGCAGTTCTTC
D: NA
J: TRBJ2-1
length: 16
size: few
V: TRBV21-1

CDR3: CASSLRWTDTQYF
DNA: TGCGCCAGCAGCTTGAGGTGGACAGATACGCAGTATTTT
D: NA
J: TRBJ2-3
length: 13
size: NA
V: TRBV5-1

CDR3: CASSPLGSEYNEQFF
DNA: TGTGCCAGCTCCCCTCTTGGCAGCGAGTACAATGAGCAGTTCTTC
D: NA
J: TRBJ2-1
length: 15
size: NA
V: TRBV18

CDR3: CASSQQGPRETQYF
DNA: TGTGCCAGCAGCCAGCAGGGGCCTCGAGAGACCCAGTACTTC
D: NA
J: TRBJ2-5
length: 14
size: NA
V: TRBV14

CDR3: CASSLWGGSTDTQYF
DNA: TGTGCCAGCAGCTTGTGGGGCGGGAGCACAGATACGCAGTATTTT
D: NA
J: TRBJ2-3
length: 15
size: NA
V: TRBV5-6

CDR3: CASSEAGTGGWGANVLTF
DNA: TGTGCCAGCAGTGAAGCGGGGACAGGGGGCTGGGGGGCCAACGTCCTGACTTTC
D: TRBD1
J: TRBJ2-6
length: 18
size: once
V: TRBV6-1

CDR3: CASSPLLGISSPLHF
DNA: TGTGCCAGCAGTCCCCTCCTAGGGATTAGTTCACCCCTCCACTTT
D: NA
J: TRBJ1-6
length: 15
size: NA
V: TRBV28

CDR3: CASSPRTGTEAFF
DNA: TGTGCCAGCTCACCGAGGACAGGGACCGAAGCTTTCTTT
D: TRBD1
J: TRBJ1-1
length: 13
size: few
V: TRBV18

CDR3: CASSEVANSPLHF
DNA: TGTGCCAGCAGTGAAGTGGCGAATTCACCCCTCCACTTT
D: NA
J: TRBJ1-6
length: 13
size: NA
V: TRBV6-1

CDR3: CASSRQVRQETQYF
DNA: TGCGCCAGCAGCCGACAGGTCCGCCAAGAGACCCAGTACTTC
D: NA
J: TRBJ2-5
length: 14
size: NA
V: TRBV5-1

CDR3: CAISGYGNQPQHF
DNA: TGTGCCATTTCTGGCTACGGCAATCAGCCCCAGCATTTT
D: NA
J: TRBJ1-5
length: 13
size: NA
V: TRBV28

CDR3: CASSLRTGTNYGYTF
DNA: TGTGCCAGCAGCTTACGGACAGGGACTAACTATGGCTACACCTTC
D: TRBD1
J: TRBJ1-2
length: 15
size: NA
V: TRBV7-8

CDR3: CASSWASGSFGGELFF
DNA: TGTGCCAGCAGTTGGGCTAGCGGGAGTTTCGGCGGGGAGCTGTTTTTT
D: TRBD2
J: TRBJ2-2
length: 16
size: NA
V: TRBV27

CDR3: CASSVSGLGQPQHF
DNA: TGTGCCAGCAGCGTAAGTGGATTGGGGCAGCCCCAGCATTTT
D: NA
J: TRBJ1-5
length: 14
size: NA
V: TRBV7-8

CDR3: CATSRDFGGAGYTF
DNA: TGTGCCACCAGCAGAGATTTTGGAGGGGCTGGCTACACCTTC
D: NA
J: TRBJ1-2
length: 14
size: NA
V: TRBV15

CDR3: CASSMAHQGGIGNTIYF
DNA: TGTGCCAGTAGTATGGCCCACCAGGGGGGAATTGGAAACACCATATATTTT
D: TRBD1
J: TRBJ1-3
length: 17
size: NA
V: TRBV19

CDR3: CASSLMFLKSGRRSYNEQFF
DNA: TGTGCTAGCAGCTTAATGTTCCTCAAGAGCGGGAGGAGGTCCTACAATGAGCAGTTCTTC
D: TRBD2
J: TRBJ2-1
length: 20
size: NA
V: TRBV7-7

CDR3: CASSSGGNRYEQYF
DNA: TGTGCCAGTAGTAGTGGCGGGAATCGGTACGAGCAGTACTTC
D: NA
J: TRBJ2-7
length: 14
size: NA
V: TRBV19

CDR3: CASSPDRGAGYTF
DNA: TGTGCCAGCAGTCCTGACAGGGGGGCTGGCTACACCTTC
D: TRBD1
J: TRBJ1-2
length: 13
size: NA
V: TRBV6-1

CDR3: CASSPPSLQATGNTIYF
DNA: TGTGCCAGCTCACCACCGTCGTTGCAGGCTACTGGAAACACCATATATTTT
D: NA
J: TRBJ1-3
length: 17
size: NA
V: TRBV18

CDR3: CASSQDGFWGGTEAFF
DNA: TGTGCCAGCAGCCAAGACGGGTTTTGGGGCGGGACTGAAGCTTTCTTT
D: NA
J: TRBJ1-1
length: 16
size: NA
V: TRBV14

CDR3: CASSPASGPYNEQFF
DNA: TGCGCCAGCAGCCCAGCTAGCGGACCCTACAATGAGCAGTTCTTC
D: TRBD2
J: TRBJ2-1
length: 15
size: NA
V: TRBV5-1

CDR3: CASSLLPGQGSPEAFF
DNA: TGTGCCAGCAGCTTACTCCCGGGACAGGGGTCCCCTGAGGCTTTCTTT
D: TRBD1
J: TRBJ1-1
length: 16
size: NA
V: TRBV27

CDR3: CASSQLAGAPDTQYF
DNA: TGTGCCAGCAGCCAACTAGCGGGAGCACCAGATACGCAGTATTTT
D: TRBD2
J: TRBJ2-3
length: 15
size: few
V: TRBV9

CDR3: CASSPTGNYGYTF
DNA: TGCGCCAGCAGCCCGACAGGGAACTATGGCTACACCTTC
D: TRBD1
J: TRBJ1-2
length: 13
size: few
V: TRBV5-1

CDR3: CASSETGTGFDGYTF
DNA: TGCGCCAGCAGCGAGACCGGGACAGGGTTCGATGGCTACACCTTC
D: TRBD1
J: TRBJ1-2
length: 15
size: NA
V: TRBV5-1

CDR3: CASSGTGFSYEQYF
DNA: TGTGCCAGCAGTGGGACAGGGTTCTCCTACGAGCAGTACTTC
D: TRBD1
J: TRBJ2-7
length: 14
size: NA
V: TRBV25-1

CDR3: CATSRGQGTGGHEQYF
DNA: TGTGCCACCAGCAGAGGGCAGGGTACAGGGGGCCACGAGCAGTACTTC
D: TRBD1
J: TRBJ2-7
length: 16
size: few
V: TRBV15

CDR3: CASTSGVSDTGELFF
DNA: TGTGCTAGCACCTCAGGGGTCTCGGACACCGGGGAGCTGTTTTTT
D: NA
J: TRBJ2-2
length: 15
size: NA
V: TRBV7-7

CDR3: CASRTGSTTEAFF
DNA: TGTGCCAGCAGGACAGGGAGTACCACTGAAGCTTTCTTT
D: TRBD1
J: TRBJ1-1
length: 13
size: NA
V: TRBV28

CDR3: CASSQDPSGPYSNQPQHF
DNA: TGCGCCAGCAGTCAAGACCCCTCAGGGCCCTATAGCAATCAGCCCCAGCATTTT
D: NA
J: TRBJ1-5
length: 18
size: NA
V: TRBV4-1

CDR3: CASSRELEQFF
DNA: TGTGCCAGCAGCCGGGAACTTGAGCAGTTCTTC
D: NA
J: TRBJ2-1
length: 11
size: few
V: TRBV28